The 11 T cell receptor beta chains presented below share a single source sample, sequenced in a study of patients and donors after allogeneic stem cell transplantation. TCRdb itself ran the RT-PCR reads through MiXCR, one entry per CDR3 protein. The table shows more than 75,000 distinct CDR3 sequences, with around 5% occurring only once. The sequencing input was blood, either unsorted or a sorted T cell fraction (not recorded which). Every receptor here comes from a human donor who was either an allogeneic HSCT recipient or a stem cell or donor lymphocyte infusion donor (not recorded which). It is not recorded whose cells these are; they may come from a transplant donor.

In this sample, this clonotype turned up many times. The rearrangement joins TRBV6-1 to TRBJ1-2; the D gene is possibly TRBD1 (6 bases). Germline-derived CDR1 and CDR2 are MNHNS and SASEGT. With 6 bases removed from V and 4 bases from J, the gap between germline ends came to 15 bases. This CDR3 is built from 14 residues. In nucleotides, the CDR3 is TGTGCCAGCAGCCGTGACAGGTCGGGCTATGGCTACACCTTC. Protein sequence: CASSRDRSGYGYTF.

This clonotype was detected ten times or more. The J gene is TRBJ2-6, the V gene TRBV11-2; possible D gene TRBD1, 5 bases. Trimming left V 5 bases short and J 6 bases short, with 8 bases between. The CDR3 runs 13 residues. The germline CDR1 and CDR2 sequences are SGHAT and FQNNGV. The CDR3: CASSPRAANVLTF. Here the CDR3 DNA reads TGTGCCAGCAGCCCCAGGGCGGCCAACGTCCTGACTTTC.

A few counts support this clonotype. The CDR3 DNA sequence: TGTGCCAGCAGCCTCACGACAGGGCCCACTGAAGCTTTCTTT. The encoded protein is CASSLTTGPTEAFF. The chain carries TRBV3-1 and TRBJ1-1, with 7 bases fitting TRBD1. This CDR3 comprises 14 residues. Germline loops: CDR1 LGHDT, CDR2 YNNKEL (reference sequence). With V trimmed by 4 bases and J by 4 bases, 6 bases remained unmatched.

This clonotype has just a few counts. The chain joins TRBV30 to TRBJ2-1, with TRBD2 matching 13 bases. After removal of 1 base from V and 10 bases from J, the junction contained 7 bases not matched to a gene. This CDR3 is 15 amino acids long. Looked up from germline, CDR1 is GTSNPN and CDR2 is SVGIG (reference sequence). CDR3 protein: CAWSGGLAGVGEQFF. CDR3 nucleotide sequence: TGTGCCTGGAGTGGAGGACTAGCGGGAGTGGGAGAGCAGTTCTTC. The full variable domain, in which reference TRBV30 and TRBJ2-1 provide the parts outside the CDR3, is SQTIHQWPATLVQPVGSPLSLECTVEGTSNPNLYWYRQAAGRGLQLLFYSVGIGQISSEVPQNLSASRPQDRQFILSSKKLLLSDSGFYLCAWSGGLAGVGEQFFGPGTRLTVL.

This clonotype has a count of ten or more. The chain recombines TRBV5-1 with TRBJ1-1, with D possibly matching TRBD1 (6 bases). Trimming took 0 bases from V and 5 from J, leaving 14 bases between them. The CDR3 loop spans 15 amino acids. CDR1 SGHRS and CDR2 YFSETQ come from the germline V gene. The CDR3 sequence: CASSLGAGDLTEAFF. DNA for the CDR3: TGCGCCAGCAGCTTGGGGGCAGGGGATCTTACTGAAGCTTTCTTT. The full variable domain, with the rest looked up from reference TRBV5-1 and TRBJ1-1, is KAGVTQTPRYLIKTRGQQVTLSCSPISGHRSVSWYQQTPGQGLQFLFEYFSETQRNKGNFPGRFSGRQFSNSRSEMNVSTLELGDSALYLCASSLGAGDLTEAFFGQGTRLTVV.

V usage is TRBV5-6 and J usage is TRBJ2-1, with 9 bases matching TRBD1. This CDR3 is 15 amino acids long. With V trimmed by 0 bases and J by 7 bases, 5 bases remained unmatched. The V gene's germline CDR1 is SGHDT and CDR2 YYEEEE. In DNA form, the CDR3 reads TGTGCCAGCAGCTTGGTCGGGACAGGGTGGAATGAGCAGTTCTTC. Translating gives CASSLVGTGWNEQFF.

This clonotype was counted at least ten times. The rearrangement links TRBV4-2 to TRBJ1-2, with a tentative D call TRBD1 (5 bases). The germline gives CDR1 LGHNA, CDR2 YNFKEQ. V was clipped by 2 bases and J by 5 bases, with 15 bases between them. The CDR3 is made up of 15 amino acids. In DNA form, the CDR3 reads TGTGCCAGCAGCCAAAATATCGGGGCGCAGTATGGCTACACCTTC. As protein: CASSQNIGAQYGYTF.

This clonotype was detected a few times. This chain uses TRBV28 with TRBJ1-2, with 9 bases identical to TRBD1. The J segment lost 7 bases and the V segment lost 6 bases, leaving 12 bases of the junction unmatched. Germline V gene sequence: CDR1 MDHEN, CDR2 SYDVKM. The CDR3 sequence is 15 residues long. The CDR3 loop is CASRTGGRRSSGYTF. The DNA for the CDR3 is TGTGCCAGCAGGACAGGGGGAAGGAGATCTAGTGGCTACACCTTC.

The chain carries TRBV19 and TRBJ1-5, with unresolved D. CDR1 LNHDA and CDR2 SQIVND come from the germline V gene (reference sequence). The V end lost 2 bases, the J end lost 0 bases, and 8 bases lay between the germline ends. CDR3 size: 15 residues. The DNA of the CDR3 is TGTGCCAGTAGTATAAGATTTGATAGCAATCAGCCCCAGCATTTT. This encodes CASSIRFDSNQPQHF.

Ten or more counts support this clonotype. The V call is TRBV27, the J call TRBJ1-6, with D possibly TRBD1 on 5 matching bases. Trimming took off 6 bases at V and 0 bases at J, with 18 bases between the two ends. Germline CDR1 MNHEY, CDR2 SMNVEV (reference sequence). CDR3 length: 18 amino acids. In DNA form, the CDR3 reads TGTGCCAGCAGCCGGAGGGGCACCTCCGACTCCTATAATTCACCCCTCCACTTT. This codes for CASSRRGTSDSYNSPLHF.

This chain joins TRBV13 and TRBJ1-2, with 7 bases fitting TRBD1. Trimming cost V 8 bases and J 4 bases; bases outside gene matches: 10. The CDR3 covers 14 residues. In germline, CDR1 is PRHDT, CDR2 FYEKMQ (reference sequence). CDR3 DNA sequence: TGTGCCAGCGGACAACAGGGGCGCGGCTATGGCTACACCTTC. It yields the protein CASGQQGRGYGYTF.